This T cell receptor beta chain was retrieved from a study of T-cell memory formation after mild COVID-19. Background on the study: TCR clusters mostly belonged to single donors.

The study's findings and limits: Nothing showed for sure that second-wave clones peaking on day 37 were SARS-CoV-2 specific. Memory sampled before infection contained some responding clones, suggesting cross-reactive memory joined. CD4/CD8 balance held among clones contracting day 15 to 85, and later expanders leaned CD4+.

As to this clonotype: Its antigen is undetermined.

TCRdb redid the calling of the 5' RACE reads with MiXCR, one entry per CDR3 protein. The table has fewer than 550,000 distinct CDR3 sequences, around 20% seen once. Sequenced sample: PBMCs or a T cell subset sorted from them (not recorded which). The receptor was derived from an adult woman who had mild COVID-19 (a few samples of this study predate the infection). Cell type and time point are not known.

CDR3 in DNA: TGCGCCAGCAGCCCCGCGACTAGCCCATTGGAGGAGCTGTTTTTT. Its protein is CASSPATSPLEELFF. The chain combines TRBV5-1 with TRBJ2-2, with TRBD2 matching over 7 bases. With V trimmed by 4 bases and J by 10 bases, 13 bases remained unmatched. CDR3 length: 15 amino acids. The V gene's germline CDR1 is SGHRS and CDR2 YFSETQ.